Below, 22 T cell receptor beta chains from the same sample are listed, as sequenced in a study of CD4 T cells in relation to SARS-CoV-2 and coronaviruses. Assay: immunoSEQ multiplex PCR; the TCRdb copy retains only in-frame clones and omits some. The sample includes approximately 19,000 clones, less than 80% seen only once; the top ten take about 17%. What these receptors recognize is not known. Before the COVID-19 pandemic, during about 2011-2018, CD4+ T cells were taken from unexposed donors. After roughly ten days of culture, CD4+ T cells were isolated. Source material: CD4+ T cells from PBMCs, cultured in vitro. These receptors were taken from a human donor in good health.

The chain combines TRBV3-1 (or the pseudogene TRBV3-2) with TRBJ1-6; 11 bases are a match to TRBD1. The CDR3 runs to 15 residues. Germline-derived CDR1 and CDR2 are LGHDT and YNNKEL (reference sequence). The J segment lost 13 bases and the V segment lost 6 bases, leaving 11 bases of the junction unmatched. CDR3 residues: CASSFGQGANYPLHF. The CDR3 coding sequence is TGTGCCAGCAGTTTCGGACAGGGGGCGAATTACCCCCTCCACTTT.

The chain recombines TRBV7-2 with TRBJ2-1, with D unresolved. With 5 bases removed from V and 6 bases from J, the gap between germline ends came to 11 bases. The CDR3 consists of 13 residues. The germline gives CDR1 SGHTA, CDR2 FQGNSA. This CDR3 reads CASSMPPPNEQFF. CDR3 DNA sequence: TGTGCCAGCAGCATGCCTCCCCCCAATGAGCAGTTCTTC. The full variable domain, completed using reference TRBV7-2 and TRBJ2-1, is GAGVSQSPSNKVTEKGKDVELRCDPISGHTALYWYRQSLGQGLEFLIYFQGNSAPDKSGLPSDRFSAERTGGSVSTLTIQRTQQEDSAVYLCASSMPPPNEQFFGPGTRLTVL.

This clone was counted a few times. This chain uses TRBV7-9 with TRBJ1-2, with TRBD1 as a possible D gene (5 bases). Germline assignment: CDR1 SEHNR and CDR2 FQNEAQ (reference sequence). V shed 4 bases and J shed 0 bases, with 9 bases lying between them. The CDR3 loop spans 14 amino acids. The chain's CDR3 is CASSSGLSNYGYTF. CDR3 DNA sequence: TGTGCCAGCAGCTCGGGACTTTCTAACTATGGCTACACCTTC.

This clone has more than one count but fewer than ten. Germline is not matched at one junction end, which may reflect a read error. This chain connects TRBV2 to TRBJ1-1, with unresolved D. Germline V gene data show CDR1 as SNHLY and CDR2 as FYNNEI. This CDR3 is built from 13 residues. CDR3 region: CASSSLLFSEAFF. For the CDR3, the DNA is TGTGCCAGCAGTTCATTGCTTTTTTCTGAGGCTTTCTTT.

This chain joins TRBV19 and TRBJ2-1, with 9 bases identical to TRBD2. The CDR3 runs to 17 residues. V gave up 0 bases and J gave up 2 bases; unmatched junction bases: 5. The V gene's germline CDR1 is LNHDA and CDR2 SQIVND (reference sequence). CDR3 sequence: CASSIEGGRVPYNEQFF. The CDR3 bases are TGTGCCAGTAGTATAGAGGGCGGGAGGGTCCCCTACAATGAGCAGTTCTTC. Together with reference TRBV19 and TRBJ2-1, the CDR3 gives the full variable domain: DGGITQSPKYLFRKEGQNVTLSCEQNLNHDAMYWYRQDPGQGLRLIYYSQIVNDFQKGDIAEGYSVSREKKESFPLTVTSAQKNPTAFYLCASSIEGGRVPYNEQFFGPGTRLTVL.

The V and J genes are TRBV7-9 and TRBJ2-5, with D possibly being TRBD2 (6 bases). The germline gives CDR1 SEHNR, CDR2 FQNEAQ (reference sequence). V was clipped by 5 bases and J by 2 bases, with 15 bases between them. The CDR3 runs to 15 residues. In DNA form, the CDR3 reads TGTGCCAGCAGCACGGGACTGGAAAAGCAAGAGACCCAGTACTTC. Residues: CASSTGLEKQETQYF.

The chain recombines TRBV30 with TRBJ2-5; TRBD2 is a possible D gene (6 bases). This CDR3 is built from 12 residues. Between the trimmed V and J ends, which lost 1 base and 4 bases, there was a span of 7 bases. Germline-derived CDR1 and CDR2 are GTSNPN and SVGIG (reference sequence). CDR3 nucleotide sequence: TGTGCCTGGAGTGATAGCGGAGAGACCCAGTACTTC. This codes for CAWSDSGETQYF. The full variable domain, rest sourced from reference TRBV30 and TRBJ2-5, is SQTIHQWPATLVQPVGSPLSLECTVEGTSNPNLYWYRQAAGRGLQLLFYSVGIGQISSEVPQNLSASRPQDRQFILSSKKLLLSDSGFYLCAWSDSGETQYFGPGTRLLVL.

V usage is TRBV19 and J usage is TRBJ2-6, with D maybe TRBD2 (6 bases). V gave up 5 bases and J gave up 1 base, with 15 bases separating them. This CDR3 is built from 17 residues. Germline V lookup: CDR1 LNHDA, CDR2 SQIVND (reference sequence). CDR3 coding DNA: TGTGCCAGTAGTCCCCGGGGAGGTAGGTCTGGGGCCAACGTCCTGACTTTC. Its protein is CASSPRGGRSGANVLTF.

Only a few counts were recorded for this clone. This chain links TRBV20-1 with TRBJ2-2, with D possibly TRBD2 on 6 matching bases. The length of the CDR3 is 14 residues. Germline assignment: CDR1 DFQATT and CDR2 SNEGSKA (reference sequence). CDR3: CRASSGGNTGELFF. CDR3 in DNA: TGCAGGGCCAGTAGCGGAGGGAACACCGGGGAGCTGTTTTTT.

This clone was picked up a small number of times. The chain is built from TRBV7-3 and TRBJ2-2; 9 bases fit TRBD1. The V segment lost 2 bases and the J segment 5 bases; nucleotides outside the gene matches: 3. Germline V CDR1 and CDR2: SGHTA, FQGTGA. This CDR3 has 15 amino acids. The CDR3 DNA reads TGTGCCAGCAGCTTATCCGGGACAGGGACCGGGGAGCTGTTTTTT. Encoded protein: CASSLSGTGTGELFF.

The J gene is TRBJ2-1, the V gene TRBV28; D is unresolved. The CDR3 covers 10 residues. The germline V gene encodes CDR1 MDHEN and CDR2 SYDVKM. V was cut by 5 bases and J by 8 bases, with 4 bases left in between. This CDR3 is CASSRYEQFF. CDR3 in DNA: TGTGCCAGCAGTAGGTATGAGCAGTTCTTC.

This clone was seen a handful of times. The CDR3 DNA reads as TGTGCCAGCATAGACTCCGCTGCTCAATACAATGAGCAGTTCTTC. This gives the protein CASIDSAAQYNEQFF. The chain recombines TRBV6-6 with TRBJ2-1; D gene unclear. The germline V gene has CDR1 MNHNY and CDR2 SVGAGI (reference sequence). The CDR3 has 15 residues. The ends were cut back, 7 bases at V and 4 bases at J, with 17 bases in the middle.

The rearrangement links TRBV20-1 to TRBJ1-5; TRBD1 is a possible D gene (5 bases). With 3 bases removed from V and 5 bases from J, the gap between germline ends came to 17 bases. Germline V gives CDR1 DFQATT, CDR2 SNEGSKA (reference sequence). The CDR3 has 15 amino acids. CDR3 amino acids: CSASLAILGDQPQHF. CDR3 DNA: TGCAGTGCTAGTCTGGCAATTCTGGGGGATCAGCCCCAGCATTTT.

The V and J genes are TRBV19 and TRBJ1-5, with D tentatively TRBD1 (6 bases). V was pared by 7 bases and J by 3 bases, with 16 bases between. CDR1 is LNHDA and CDR2 is SQIVND in the germline V gene (reference sequence). The CDR3 runs to 15 residues. The CDR3 here is CASTDGQGINQPQHF. The CDR3 bases are TGTGCCAGTACGGATGGGCAGGGGATCAATCAGCCCCAGCATTTT.

The V call is TRBV6-2 or TRBV6-3, the J call TRBJ1-4; D is possibly TRBD1 (6 bases). CDR1 and CDR2 (germline): MNHEY, SVGEGT. Trimming pared 5 bases from V and 5 bases from J, leaving 18 bases between. The CDR3 contains 16 residues. CDR3 nucleotide sequence: TGTGCCAGCAGTGCCCCGACCTTGGACAGAAATGAAAAACTGTTTTTT. Translating gives CASSAPTLDRNEKLFF.

The chain joins TRBV19 to TRBJ1-3, with unresolved D. Deletions cut 2 bases from V and 0 bases from J, with 8 bases between. In germline, CDR1 is LNHDA, CDR2 SQIVND (reference sequence). The CDR3 has 15 amino acids. CDR3 sequence: CASSIMAVSGNTIYF. DNA of the CDR3: TGTGCCAGTAGTATAATGGCGGTCTCTGGAAACACCATATATTTT.

The rearrangement uses TRBV30 and TRBJ1-2; tentative D call: TRBD1 (5 bases). CDR1 and CDR2 (germline): GTSNPN, SVGIG (reference sequence). This CDR3 has 12 amino acids. Trimming removed 1 base from V and 3 bases from J, with 6 bases in between. CDR3 region: CAWSGGHYGYTF. CDR3 nucleotide sequence: TGTGCCTGGAGTGGGGGACACTATGGCTACACCTTC.

This clone has only a few counts. The chain is built from TRBV7-9 and TRBJ2-3; tentative D call: TRBD2 (7 bases). Looked up from germline, CDR1 is SEHNR and CDR2 is FQNEAQ (reference sequence). The CDR3 loop spans 15 amino acids. With 8 bases removed from V and 6 bases from J, the gap between germline ends came to 21 bases. CDR3 DNA sequence: TGTGCCAGCCGCTGGGGGAGCGGGACATTGGATACGCAGTATTTT. It translates to CASRWGSGTLDTQYF.

The rearrangement uses TRBV19 and TRBJ1-1; D remains unclear. Germline V CDR1 and CDR2: LNHDA, SQIVND (reference sequence). The CDR3 sequence is 13 residues long. The V gene lost 4 bases and the J gene lost 1 base, with 7 bases spanning the gap. CDR3 in amino acids: CASSSVGNTEAFF. CDR3 DNA sequence: TGTGCCAGTAGTAGCGTGGGGAACACTGAAGCTTTCTTT.

The V call is TRBV14, the J call TRBJ2-2, with D hard to call. Germline-derived CDR1 and CDR2 are SGHDN and FVKESK. The V end lost 2 bases, the J end lost 6 bases, and 10 bases lay between the germline ends. The CDR3 is 14 residues long. CDR3 sequence: CASSQSFGAGELFF. The CDR3 coding sequence is TGTGCCAGCAGCCAATCTTTCGGAGCCGGGGAGCTGTTTTTT.

The chain is built from TRBV3-1 (or the pseudogene TRBV3-2) and TRBJ2-7; 9 nucleotides line up with TRBD1. With V trimmed by 4 bases and J by 6 bases, 4 bases remained unmatched. The germline gives CDR1 LGHDT, CDR2 YNNKEL (reference sequence). The CDR3 totals 13 residues. For the CDR3, the DNA is TGTGCCAGCAGCCCGGGACAGGGCCGCGAGCAGTACTTC. Encoded protein: CASSPGQGREQYF.

This clone was observed a single time. The V call is TRBV10-1, the J call TRBJ2-2; 8 bases agree with TRBD2. Germline assignment: CDR1 WNHNN and CDR2 SYGVQD (reference sequence). The J segment lost 7 bases and the V segment lost 4 bases, leaving 11 bases of the junction unmatched. The CDR3 spans 16 residues. CDR3 in amino acids: CASSGVTSEKYGELFF. The CDR3 DNA reads as TGCGCCAGCAGTGGGGTGACTAGCGAAAAATACGGGGAGCTGTTTTTT.